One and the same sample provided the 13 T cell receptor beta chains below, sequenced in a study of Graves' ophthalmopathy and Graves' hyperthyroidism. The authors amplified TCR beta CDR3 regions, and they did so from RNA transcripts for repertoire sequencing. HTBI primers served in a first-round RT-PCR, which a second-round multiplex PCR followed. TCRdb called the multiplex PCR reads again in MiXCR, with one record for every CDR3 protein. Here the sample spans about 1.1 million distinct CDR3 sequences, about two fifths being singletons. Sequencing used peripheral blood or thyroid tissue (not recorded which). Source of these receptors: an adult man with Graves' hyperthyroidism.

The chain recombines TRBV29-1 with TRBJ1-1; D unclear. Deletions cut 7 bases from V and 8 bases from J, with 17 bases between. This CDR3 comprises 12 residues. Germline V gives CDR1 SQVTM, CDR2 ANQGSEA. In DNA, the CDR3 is TGCAGCGGTGTGGACGGCGTTGCCGAAGCTTTCTTT. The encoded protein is CSGVDGVAEAFF.

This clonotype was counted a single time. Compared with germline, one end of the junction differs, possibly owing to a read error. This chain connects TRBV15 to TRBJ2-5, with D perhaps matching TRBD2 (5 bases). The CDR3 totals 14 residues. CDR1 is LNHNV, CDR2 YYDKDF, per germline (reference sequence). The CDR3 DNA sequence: TGTGCCAGCAGCCCCCGACGGACTCCTGATGAGCAGTACTTC. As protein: CASSPRRTPDEQYF.

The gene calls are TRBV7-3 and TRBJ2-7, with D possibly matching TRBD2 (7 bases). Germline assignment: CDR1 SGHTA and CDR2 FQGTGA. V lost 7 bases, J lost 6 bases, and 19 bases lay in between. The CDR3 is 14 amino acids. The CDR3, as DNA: TGTGCCAGCACCTCTGGGGGGGCGCAAAGCGAGCAGTACTTC. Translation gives CASTSGGAQSEQYF.

This CDR3 is CSARPGQRQETQYF. CDR3 sequence (DNA): TGCAGTGCACGTCCGGGACAGAGACAAGAGACCCAGTACTTC. This chain uses TRBV20-1 with TRBJ2-5, with 7 positions matching TRBD1. The CDR3 runs to 14 residues. The junction had 9 bases not matched to a gene; V was cut back by 6 bases and J by 2 bases. Looked up from germline, CDR1 is DFQATT and CDR2 is SNEGSKA (reference sequence).

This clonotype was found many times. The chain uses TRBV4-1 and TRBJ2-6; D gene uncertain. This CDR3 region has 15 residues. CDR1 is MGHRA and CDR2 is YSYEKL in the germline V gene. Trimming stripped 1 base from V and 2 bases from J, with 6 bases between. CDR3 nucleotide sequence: TGCGCCAGCAGCCAAGGGGCAACTGGGGCCAACGTCCTGACTTTC. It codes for CASSQGATGANVLTF.

Here the CDR3 reads CAWGTDTIYF. In DNA, the CDR3 is TGTGCCTGGGGTACGGACACCATATATTTT. The rearrangement links TRBV30 to TRBJ1-3, with D unresolved. Deletions cut 5 bases from V and 8 bases from J, with 7 bases between. The CDR3 length is 10 residues. Germline CDR1 is GTSNPN and CDR2 is SVGIG (reference sequence).

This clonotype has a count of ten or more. CDR3 in amino acids: CASRRQRNTEAFF. The CDR3 region has the DNA TGTGCCAGCAGGAGACAGCGGAACACTGAAGCTTTCTTT. This sequence joins TRBV2 and TRBJ1-1; the D gene is possibly TRBD1 (5 bases). With 6 bases removed from V and 1 base from J, the gap between germline ends came to 9 bases. CDR1 is SNHLY, CDR2 FYNNEI, per germline. This CDR3 is 13 amino acids long.

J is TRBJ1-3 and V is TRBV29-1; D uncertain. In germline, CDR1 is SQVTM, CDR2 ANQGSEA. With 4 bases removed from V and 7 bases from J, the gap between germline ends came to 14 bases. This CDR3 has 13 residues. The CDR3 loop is CSVVPLLGNTIYF. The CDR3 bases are TGCAGCGTTGTTCCCCTTCTCGGGAACACCATATATTTT.

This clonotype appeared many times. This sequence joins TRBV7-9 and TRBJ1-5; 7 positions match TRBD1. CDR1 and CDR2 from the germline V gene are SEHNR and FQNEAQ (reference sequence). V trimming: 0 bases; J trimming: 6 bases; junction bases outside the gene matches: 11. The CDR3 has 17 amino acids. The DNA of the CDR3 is TGTGCCAGCAGCTTAGCACCGAATACAGGGGCTCGTCAGCCCCAGCATTTT. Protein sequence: CASSLAPNTGARQPQHF.

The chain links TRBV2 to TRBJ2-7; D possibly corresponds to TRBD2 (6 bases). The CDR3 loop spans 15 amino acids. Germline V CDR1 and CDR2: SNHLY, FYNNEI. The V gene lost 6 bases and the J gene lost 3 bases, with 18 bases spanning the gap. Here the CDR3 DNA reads TGTGCCAGCAGCCCCAGCGGGCAGGGTGGCTACGAGCAGTACTTC. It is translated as CASSPSGQGGYEQYF.

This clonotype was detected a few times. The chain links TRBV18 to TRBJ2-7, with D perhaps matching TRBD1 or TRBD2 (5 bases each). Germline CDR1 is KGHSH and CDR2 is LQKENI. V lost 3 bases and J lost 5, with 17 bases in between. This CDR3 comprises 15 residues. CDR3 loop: CASSPGTASWDEQYF. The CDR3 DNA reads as TGTGCCAGCTCACCGGGGACCGCGTCTTGGGACGAGCAGTACTTC.

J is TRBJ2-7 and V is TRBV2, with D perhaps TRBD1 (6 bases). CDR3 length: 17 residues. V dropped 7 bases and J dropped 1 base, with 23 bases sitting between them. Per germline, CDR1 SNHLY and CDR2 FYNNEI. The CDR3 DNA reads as TGTGCCAGCATCATATTGAGGCAGGGGACCGGTTCCTACGAGCAGTACTTC. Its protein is CASIILRQGTGSYEQYF. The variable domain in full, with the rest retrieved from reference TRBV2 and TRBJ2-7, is EPEVTQTPSHQVTQMGQEVILRCVPISNHLYFYWYRQILGQKVEFLVSFYNNEISEKSEIFDDQFSVERPDGSNFTLKIRSTKLEDSAMYFCASIILRQGTGSYEQYFGPGTRLTVT.

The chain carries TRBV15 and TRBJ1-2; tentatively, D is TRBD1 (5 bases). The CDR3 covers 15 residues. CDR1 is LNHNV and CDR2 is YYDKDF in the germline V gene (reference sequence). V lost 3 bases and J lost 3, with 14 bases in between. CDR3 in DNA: TGTGCCACCAGCAGGGGCGGGACGGAGCACTATGGCTACACCTTC. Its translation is CATSRGGTEHYGYTF.